This T cell receptor (beta chain) originates from a study of blood T cell repertoires in COVID-19. Turning to the study itself: The cDNA or gDNA used as material had been derived from T cells, B-cell-depleted T cells, or PBMCs.

Authors' processing steps: Reference gene primers were amplified, and this amplification served to estimate nucleated cell counts. Clones were read by immunoSEQ multiplex PCR, and TCRdb kept only the in-frame ones, dropping some. That table furnishes V, J and clone size, whereas the DNA furnished D and trimming. The sample has a few hundred thousand clones, around 83% seen once. Trimming left V 2 bases short and J 4 bases short, with 15 bases between. Germline CDR1 SGHNT, CDR2 YYREEE (reference sequence). This CDR3 comprises 16 residues. This clone occurred once. This clonotype was obtained from a man between 45 and 60 years old with active or convalescent COVID-19. V is TRBV5-4 and J is TRBJ2-2, with D tentatively TRBD2 (6 bases). Sequencing input: peripheral blood. CDR3 loop: CASSLPGLGGTGELFF. CDR3 sequence (DNA): TGTGCCAGCAGCTTACCGGGACTCGGAGGCACCGGGGAGCTGTTTTTT.